The source of this TCR beta chain is a study of T cell changes during pregnancy in multiple sclerosis. With 3 bases clipped from V and 2 bases from J, the junction kept 7 bases outside the gene matches. The V gene's germline CDR1 is SGHKS and CDR2 YYEKEE (reference sequence). There are 15 residues in the CDR3. The sample holds one count of this clone. Profiling relied on immunoSEQ multiplex PCR, and the TCRdb table lists in-frame clones only, not all of them. The data hold fewer than 20,000 clones, with 95% to 96% observed a single time. The sample was peripheral blood, taken in the third trimester of pregnancy. This chain uses TRBV5-5 with TRBJ2-7; TRBD1 matches at 8 bases. The TCR sequence derives from a female donor with multiple sclerosis, enrolled in a pregnancy study. CDR3 sequence: CASSSPDRATYEQYF. Here the CDR3 DNA reads TGTGCCAGCAGCTCTCCGGACAGGGCGACCTACGAGCAGTACTTC.